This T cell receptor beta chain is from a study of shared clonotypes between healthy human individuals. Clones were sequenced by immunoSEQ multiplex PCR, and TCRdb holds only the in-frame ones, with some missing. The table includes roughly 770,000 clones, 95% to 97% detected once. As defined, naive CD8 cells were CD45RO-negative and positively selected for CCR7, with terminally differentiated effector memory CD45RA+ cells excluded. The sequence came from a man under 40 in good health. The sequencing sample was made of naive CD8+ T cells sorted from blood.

The CDR3 DNA reads as TGCGCCAGCAGCTTGGCCCCTAGCGGGAGCTCCTACGAGCAGTACTTC. Its translation: CASSLAPSGSSYEQYF. The V and J genes are TRBV5-1 and TRBJ2-7; 10 bases line up with TRBD2. V dropped 0 bases and J dropped 0; count of bases not matched to a gene: 3. CDR3 length: 16 residues. Germline V CDR1 and CDR2: SGHRS, YFSETQ.